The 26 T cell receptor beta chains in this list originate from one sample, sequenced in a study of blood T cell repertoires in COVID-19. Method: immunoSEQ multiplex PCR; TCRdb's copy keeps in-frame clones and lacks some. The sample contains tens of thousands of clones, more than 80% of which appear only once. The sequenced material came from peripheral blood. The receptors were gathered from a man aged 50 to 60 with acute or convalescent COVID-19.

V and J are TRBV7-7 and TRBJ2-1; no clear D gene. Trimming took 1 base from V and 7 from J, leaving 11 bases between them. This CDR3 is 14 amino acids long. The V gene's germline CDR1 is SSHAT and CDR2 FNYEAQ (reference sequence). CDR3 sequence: CASSLGPPRNEQFF. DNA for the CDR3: TGTGCCAGCAGCTTAGGTCCCCCTAGGAATGAGCAGTTCTTC.

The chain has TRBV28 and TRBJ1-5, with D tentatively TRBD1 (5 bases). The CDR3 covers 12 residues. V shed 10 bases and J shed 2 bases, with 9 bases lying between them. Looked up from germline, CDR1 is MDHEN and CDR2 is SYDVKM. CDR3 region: CATAGGNQPQHF. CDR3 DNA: TGTGCCACGGCGGGGGGCAATCAGCCCCAGCATTTT.

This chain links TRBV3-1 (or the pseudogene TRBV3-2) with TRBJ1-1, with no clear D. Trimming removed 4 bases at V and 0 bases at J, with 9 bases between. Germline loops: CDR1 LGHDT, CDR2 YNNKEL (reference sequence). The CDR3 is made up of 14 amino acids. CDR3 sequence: CASSLTYLNTEAFF. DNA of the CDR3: TGTGCCAGCAGCCTGACTTACCTGAACACTGAAGCTTTCTTT.

CDR3 region: CASSPRTSGSRNEQFF. The CDR3 DNA reads as TGTGCCAGCAGCCCTCGGACTAGCGGGAGTAGGAATGAGCAGTTCTTC. The chain carries TRBV5-6 and TRBJ2-1, with 13 bases matching TRBD2. V was clipped by 4 bases and J by 7 bases; unmatched bases: 8. Per germline, CDR1 SGHDT and CDR2 YYEEEE. The CDR3 is made up of 16 amino acids.

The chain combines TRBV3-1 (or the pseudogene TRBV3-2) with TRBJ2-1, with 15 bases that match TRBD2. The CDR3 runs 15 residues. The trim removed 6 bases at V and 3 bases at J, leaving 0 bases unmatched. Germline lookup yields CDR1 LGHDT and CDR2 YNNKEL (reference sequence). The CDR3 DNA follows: TGTGCCAGCAGGGGACTAGCGGGAGGCTACAATGAGCAGTTCTTC. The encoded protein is CASRGLAGGYNEQFF.

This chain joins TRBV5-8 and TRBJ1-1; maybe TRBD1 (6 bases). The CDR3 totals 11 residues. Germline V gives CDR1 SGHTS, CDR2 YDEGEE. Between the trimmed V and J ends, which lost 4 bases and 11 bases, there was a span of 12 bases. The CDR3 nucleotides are TGTGCCAGCAGCCTGGGGGCGCTGGCTTTCTTT. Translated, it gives CASSLGALAFF.

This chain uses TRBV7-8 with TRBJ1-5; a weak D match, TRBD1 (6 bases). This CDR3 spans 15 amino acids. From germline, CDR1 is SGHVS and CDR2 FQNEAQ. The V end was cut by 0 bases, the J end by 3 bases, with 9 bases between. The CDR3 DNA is TGTGCCAGCAGCTTAGCAGGGGGACCCAATCAGCCCCAGCATTTT. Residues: CASSLAGGPNQPQHF.

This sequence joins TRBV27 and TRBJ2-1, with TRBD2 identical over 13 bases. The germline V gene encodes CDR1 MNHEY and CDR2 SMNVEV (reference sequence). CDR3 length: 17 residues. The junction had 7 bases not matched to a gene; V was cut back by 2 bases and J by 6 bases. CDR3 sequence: CASSLTGWTSGSNEQFF. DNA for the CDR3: TGTGCCAGCAGTTTAACGGGGTGGACTAGCGGGAGCAATGAGCAGTTCTTC.

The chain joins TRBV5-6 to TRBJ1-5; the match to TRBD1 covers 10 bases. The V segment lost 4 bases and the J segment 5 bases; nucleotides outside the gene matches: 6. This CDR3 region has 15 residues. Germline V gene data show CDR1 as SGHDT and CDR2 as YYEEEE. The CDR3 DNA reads TGTGCCAGCAGCCCTTGGGGGACAGGGGATCAGCCCCAGCATTTT. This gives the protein CASSPWGTGDQPQHF.

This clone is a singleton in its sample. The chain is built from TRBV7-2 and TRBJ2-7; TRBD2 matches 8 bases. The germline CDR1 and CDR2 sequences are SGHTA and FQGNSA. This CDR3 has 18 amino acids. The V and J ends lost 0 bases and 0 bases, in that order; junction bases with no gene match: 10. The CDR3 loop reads CASSLAGGVAGHSYEQYV. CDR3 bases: TGTGCCAGCAGCTTAGCAGGGGGGGTAGCGGGACACTCCTACGAGCAGTACGTC.

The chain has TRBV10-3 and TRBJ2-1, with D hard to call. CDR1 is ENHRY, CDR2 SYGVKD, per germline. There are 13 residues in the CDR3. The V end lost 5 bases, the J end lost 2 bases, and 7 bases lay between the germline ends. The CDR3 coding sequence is TGTGCCATCAGTTCCGACACCTACAATGAGCAGTTCTTC. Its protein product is CAISSDTYNEQFF.

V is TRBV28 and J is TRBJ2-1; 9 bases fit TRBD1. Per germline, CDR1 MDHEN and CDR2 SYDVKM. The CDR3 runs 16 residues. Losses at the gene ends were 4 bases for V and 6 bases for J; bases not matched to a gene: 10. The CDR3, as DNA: TGTGCCAGCAGTTCCCCAAGGGACAGGGCGCTCAATGAGCAGTTCTTC. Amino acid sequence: CASSSPRDRALNEQFF.

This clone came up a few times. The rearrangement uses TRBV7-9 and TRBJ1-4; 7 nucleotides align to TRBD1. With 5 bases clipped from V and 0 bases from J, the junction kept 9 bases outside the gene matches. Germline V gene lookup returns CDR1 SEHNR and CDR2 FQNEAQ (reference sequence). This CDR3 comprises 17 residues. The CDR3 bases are TGTGCCAGCAGCCCCCCCGGGACAGCGGCAACTAATGAAAAACTGTTTTTT. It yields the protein CASSPPGTAATNEKLFF.

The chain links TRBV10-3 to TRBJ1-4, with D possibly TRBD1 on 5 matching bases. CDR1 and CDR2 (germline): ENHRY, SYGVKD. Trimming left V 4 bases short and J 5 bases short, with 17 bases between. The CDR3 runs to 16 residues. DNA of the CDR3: TGTGCCATCAGTGCCCTCTCGAGGGAGGGGAATGAAAAACTGTTTTTT. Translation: CAISALSREGNEKLFF.

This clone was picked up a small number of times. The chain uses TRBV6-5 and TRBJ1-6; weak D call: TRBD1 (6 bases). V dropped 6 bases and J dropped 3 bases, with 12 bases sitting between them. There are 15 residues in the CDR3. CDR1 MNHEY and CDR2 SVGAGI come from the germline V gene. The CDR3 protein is CASRKSQGYNSPLHF. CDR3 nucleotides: TGTGCCAGCAGAAAATCACAGGGCTATAATTCACCCCTCCACTTT.

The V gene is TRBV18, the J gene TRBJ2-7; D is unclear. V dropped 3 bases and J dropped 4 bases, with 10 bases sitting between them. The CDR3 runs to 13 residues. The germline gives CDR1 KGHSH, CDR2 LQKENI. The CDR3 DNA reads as TGTGCCAGCTCACCTAGTATTTCGTACGAGCAGTACTTC. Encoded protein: CASSPSISYEQYF.

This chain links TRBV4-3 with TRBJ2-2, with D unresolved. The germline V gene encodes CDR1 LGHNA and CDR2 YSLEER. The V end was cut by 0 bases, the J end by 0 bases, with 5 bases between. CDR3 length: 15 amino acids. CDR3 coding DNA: TGCGCCAGCAGCCAAGAGATAGCGAACACCGGGGAGCTGTTTTTT. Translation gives CASSQEIANTGELFF.

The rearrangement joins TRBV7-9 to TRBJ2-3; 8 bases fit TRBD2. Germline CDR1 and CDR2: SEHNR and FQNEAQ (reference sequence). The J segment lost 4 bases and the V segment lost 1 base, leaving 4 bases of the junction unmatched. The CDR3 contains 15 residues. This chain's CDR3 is CASSLVSGNPDTQYF. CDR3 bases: TGTGCCAGCAGCTTAGTTAGCGGGAATCCAGATACGCAGTATTTT.

CDR3 region: CASSPRGGSSYNEQFF. CDR3 bases: TGTGCCAGCTCACCACGGGGCGGGAGCTCCTACAATGAGCAGTTCTTC. The rearrangement uses TRBV18 and TRBJ2-1; 7 bases align to TRBD2. Looked up from germline, CDR1 is KGHSH and CDR2 is LQKENI. The CDR3 sequence is 16 residues long. V lost 1 base and J lost 0; bases outside the gene matches: 3.

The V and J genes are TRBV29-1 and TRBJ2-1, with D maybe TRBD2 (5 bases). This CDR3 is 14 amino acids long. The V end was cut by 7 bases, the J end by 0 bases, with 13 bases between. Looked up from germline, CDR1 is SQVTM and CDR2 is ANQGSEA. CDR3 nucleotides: TGCAGCGCAATCGCGGGTAACTCCTACAATGAGCAGTTCTTC. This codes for CSAIAGNSYNEQFF.

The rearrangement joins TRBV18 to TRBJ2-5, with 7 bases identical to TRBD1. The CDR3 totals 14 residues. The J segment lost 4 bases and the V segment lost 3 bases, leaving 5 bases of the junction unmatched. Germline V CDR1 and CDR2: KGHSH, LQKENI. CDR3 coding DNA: TGTGCCAGCTCACCCAATAGGGGGCTAGAGACCCAGTACTTC. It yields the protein CASSPNRGLETQYF.

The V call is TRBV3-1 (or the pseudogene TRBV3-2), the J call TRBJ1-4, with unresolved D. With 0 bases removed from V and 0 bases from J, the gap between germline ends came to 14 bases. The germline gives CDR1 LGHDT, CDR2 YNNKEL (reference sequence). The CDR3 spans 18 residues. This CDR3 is CASSQDLAVYATNEKLFF. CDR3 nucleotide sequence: TGTGCCAGCAGCCAAGATCTGGCGGTTTATGCAACTAATGAAAAACTGTTTTTT.

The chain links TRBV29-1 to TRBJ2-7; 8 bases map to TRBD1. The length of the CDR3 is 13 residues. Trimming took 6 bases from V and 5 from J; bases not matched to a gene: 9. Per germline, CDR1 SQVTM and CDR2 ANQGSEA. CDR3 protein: CSVSDRVGHEQYF. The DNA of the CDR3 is TGCAGCGTCTCGGACAGGGTAGGCCACGAGCAGTACTTC.

In nucleotides, the CDR3 is TGTGCCAGCAGCCTACAGGGTGGGTTTTTCTACGAGCAGTACTTC. Translating gives CASSLQGGFFYEQYF. The chain uses TRBV14 and TRBJ2-7; D possibly corresponds to TRBD1 (6 bases). The CDR3 length is 15 residues. CDR1 SGHDN and CDR2 FVKESK come from the germline V gene. V lost 4 bases to trimming and J lost 3 bases, with 16 bases between them.

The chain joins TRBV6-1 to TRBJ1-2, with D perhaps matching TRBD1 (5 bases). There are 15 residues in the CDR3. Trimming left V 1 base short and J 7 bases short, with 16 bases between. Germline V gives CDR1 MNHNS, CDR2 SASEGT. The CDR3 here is CASSEGGLDISGYTF. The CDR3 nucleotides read TGTGCCAGCAGTGAAGGTGGGTTGGACATCTCTGGCTACACCTTC.

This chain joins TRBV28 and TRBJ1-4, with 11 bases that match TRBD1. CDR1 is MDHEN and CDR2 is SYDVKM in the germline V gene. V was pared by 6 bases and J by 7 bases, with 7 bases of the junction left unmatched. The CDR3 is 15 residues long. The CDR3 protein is CASRDSGTGGEKLFF. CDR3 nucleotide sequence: TGTGCCAGCAGGGACTCCGGGACAGGGGGTGAAAAACTGTTTTTT.